This is a list of T cell receptor beta chains from one sample in a study of Ad26.COV2.S vaccination and SARS-CoV-2 variants. Here immunoSEQ multiplex PCR was the method, and the copy in TCRdb shows in-frame clones only, minus some. The sample carries about 100,000 clones, around three quarters recorded once. Source: peripheral blood, taken after recovery from COVID-19. Receptors were obtained from a human donor who had recovered from COVID-19. The CDR3 runs from the conserved cysteine through the conserved F or W. Each record gives: D gene, J gene, V gene, clone size, CDR3 DNA, CDR3 protein. A D gene is named only where the DNA matches it firmly. For some rows the clone size is stated as once, few or many, or as a class when expanded; others skip it.

TRBD2 TRBJ2-3 TRBV11-3 . TGTGCCAGCAGCTTTGGTAGCGGGGTTAAAGATACGCAGTATTTT CASSFGSGVKDTQYF
TRBD1 TRBJ1-6 TRBV4-1 once TGCGCCAGCAGCCAATCGGGACAGGGCCCCTATAATTCACCCCTCCACTTT CASSQSGQGPYNSPLHF
TRBD2 TRBJ2-1 TRBV7-9 . TGTGCCAGCAGCTGGGGACTAGCGGGGTCAGATGAGCAGTTCTTC CASSWGLAGSDEQFF
. TRBJ1-4 TRBV6-5 . TGTGCCAGCATGGGTGGGAGTGCCTCTAATGAAAAACTGTTTTTT CASMGGSASNEKLFF
. TRBJ2-3 TRBV7-9 . TGTGCCAGCAGCTTAGAAATCGCTACAGATACGCAGTATTTT CASSLEIATDTQYF
. TRBJ1-3 TRBV9 . TGTGCCAGCAGCTACAAGGGGGATCAAGGAAACACCATATATTTT CASSYKGDQGNTIYF
. TRBJ1-5 TRBV28 . TGTGCCAGTTACGACACGGGGTGGAATCAGCCCCAGCATTTT CASYDTGWNQPQHF
. TRBJ1-6 TRBV30 . TGTGCCTGGAGTCGGGATAGTTCACCCCTCCACTTT CAWSRDSSPLHF
. TRBJ2-5 TRBV5-1 . TGCGCCAGCAGCTTTACCGCAGGGGAAGAGACCCAGTACTTC CASSFTAGEETQYF
TRBD1 TRBJ2-7 TRBV19 . TGTGCCAGTAGTACAGGACAGGGAGCTACGGCCGAGCAGTACTTC CASSTGQGATAEQYF
. TRBJ2-3 TRBV7-9 once TGTGCCAGCACCCCAGGTGGAGATACGCAGTATTTT CASTPGGDTQYF
TRBD1 TRBJ2-1 TRBV2 . TGTGCCAGCAGGGAGGACAGGCACAATGAGCAGTTCTTC CASREDRHNEQFF
. TRBJ1-3 TRBV28 . TGTGCCAGCAGTTTATTTCGGGCCACCTCTGGAAACACCATATATTTT CASSLFRATSGNTIYF
. TRBJ2-7 TRBV10-3 . TGTGCCATCAGTGACGGGAGGGGGCCGGGCTACGAGCAGTACTTC CAISDGRGPGYEQYF
. TRBJ1-2 TRBV7-2 . TGTGCCAGCAGCTTATTGAGCCGTGCTTCCTATGGCTACACCTTC CASSLLSRASYGYTF
. TRBJ2-2 TRBV7-9 . TGTGCCAGCAGCTTAGGAGCGGTCGGGGAGCTGTTTTTT CASSLGAVGELFF